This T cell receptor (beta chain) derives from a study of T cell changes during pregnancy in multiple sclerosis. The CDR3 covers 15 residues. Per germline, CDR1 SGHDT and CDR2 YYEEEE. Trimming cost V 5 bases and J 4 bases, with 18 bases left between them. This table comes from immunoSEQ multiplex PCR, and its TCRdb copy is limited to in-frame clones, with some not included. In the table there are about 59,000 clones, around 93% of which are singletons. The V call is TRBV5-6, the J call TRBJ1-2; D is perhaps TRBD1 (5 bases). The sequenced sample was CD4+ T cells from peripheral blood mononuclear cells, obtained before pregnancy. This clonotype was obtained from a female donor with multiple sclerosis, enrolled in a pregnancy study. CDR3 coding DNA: TGTGCCAGCAGTCTGAAAGGAGGGGAAGGCTATGGCTACACCTTC. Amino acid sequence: CASSLKGGEGYGYTF.